These 9 T cell receptor beta chains were sequenced from one sample in a study of cytomegalovirus exposure and HLA in healthy donors. With 60 Vbeta and 13 Jbeta primers, the PCR was carried out. Assay used: immunoSEQ multiplex PCR; TCRdb lists only in-frame clones, some missing. This table has about 90,000 clones, about three fifths appearing once. Sample: PBMCs. These receptors all stem from a woman between 25 and 40 years old in good health and CMV-seropositive.

The chain uses TRBV19 and TRBJ1-5; D perhaps matches TRBD1 (6 bases). The germline gives CDR1 LNHDA, CDR2 SQIVND (reference sequence). Trimming pared 4 bases from V and 3 bases from J, leaving 7 bases between. The CDR3 consists of 13 residues. CDR3 amino acids: CASSKGHNQPQHF. The CDR3, as DNA: TGTGCCAGTAGTAAGGGACACAATCAGCCCCAGCATTTT.

Of note for this clone: Other DNA sequences from this sample encode an identical CDR3 as well. The chain links TRBV6-6 to TRBJ2-2; TRBD2 aligns across 7 bases. The germline V gene encodes CDR1 MNHNY and CDR2 SVGAGI (reference sequence). V lost 6 bases, J lost 1 base, and 2 bases stayed unmatched. The CDR3 length is 14 residues. The CDR3 sequence is CASRTGGNTGELFF. CDR3 in DNA: TGTGCCAGCAGGACGGGGGGGAACACCGGGGAGCTGTTTTTT.

This sequence joins TRBV4-3 and TRBJ1-4; TRBD1 agrees at 8 bases. CDR1 LGHNA and CDR2 YSLEER come from the germline V gene. After removal of 0 bases from V and 3 bases from J, the junction contained 3 bases not matched to a gene. The length of the CDR3 is 16 residues. This CDR3 reads CASSQETGVSNEKLFF. In DNA, the CDR3 is TGCGCCAGCAGCCAAGAGACAGGGGTGTCTAATGAAAAACTGTTTTTT.

This clone turned up a few times. The V call is TRBV6-5, the J call TRBJ1-2; 7 bases align to TRBD1. Germline V gene sequence: CDR1 MNHEY, CDR2 SVGAGI. CDR3 size: 15 residues. Trimming cost V 4 bases and J 2 bases; bases outside gene matches: 7. CDR3 DNA sequence: TGTGCCAGCAGTTCGAGGGGACAGACGAACTATGGCTACACCTTC. Translated, it gives CASSSRGQTNYGYTF.

J is TRBJ2-3 and V is TRBV11-2, with 8 bases identical to TRBD2. The germline CDR1 and CDR2 sequences are SGHAT and FQNNGV. The length of the CDR3 is 16 residues. V gave up 4 bases and J gave up 10 bases; unmatched junction bases: 16. DNA for the CDR3: TGTGCCAGCAGCTCGATTCTTTCTGCGGGGGGCCGTGCGCAGTATTTT. Its translation: CASSSILSAGGRAQYF.

The chain has TRBV6-1 and TRBJ1-1; D perhaps matches TRBD1 (5 bases). CDR1 and CDR2 (germline): MNHNS, SASEGT. The CDR3 is made up of 12 amino acids. With 10 bases removed from V and 6 bases from J, the gap between germline ends came to 15 bases. CDR3 region: CAISRIGAEAFF. CDR3 bases: TGTGCCATCTCCCGGATAGGGGCTGAAGCTTTCTTT.

V is TRBV5-1 and J is TRBJ1-6, with TRBD1 as a possible D gene (6 bases). CDR1 and CDR2 from the germline V gene are SGHRS and YFSETQ. Trimming took 4 bases from V and 9 from J, leaving 17 bases between them. This CDR3 spans 15 amino acids. The chain's CDR3 is CASSRGGEESSPLHF. The CDR3 DNA sequence: TGCGCCAGCAGCCGAGGGGGGGAGGAAAGTTCACCCCTCCACTTT.

The CDR3 nucleotides read TGTGCCAGCAGCGTGGGGACTAGCAGGAGTAATGAGCAGTTCTTC. It codes for CASSVGTSRSNEQFF. J is TRBJ2-1 and V is TRBV2; 9 bases align to TRBD2. The CDR3 extends over 15 amino acids. Germline values: CDR1 SNHLY, CDR2 FYNNEI. The J segment lost 7 bases and the V segment lost 6 bases, leaving 10 bases of the junction unmatched.

The V gene is TRBV7-6, the J gene TRBJ2-1; perhaps TRBD1 as D (7 bases). With 4 bases removed from V and 7 bases from J, the gap between germline ends came to 14 bases. Germline assignment: CDR1 SGHVS and CDR2 FNYEAQ. The length of the CDR3 is 14 residues. The CDR3 region has the DNA TGTGCCAGCAGCTCCCAGGGGGGTTTGAATGAGCAGTTCTTC. Translating gives CASSSQGGLNEQFF.